The present entry profiles one TCR beta chain with its context. Its antigen is as yet unknown. The sample comes from a study of T cell responses to AZD1222 COVID-19 vaccine. Study summary: Second-dose intervals near 4 or 12 weeks were combined. Study outcomes and limitations: Possibly, clonal diversity was underestimated; donors were largely white British and included more females. Regions left unmutated in variants are reportedly the target of nearly half of spike-specific TCRs. Spike regions recognized by vaccine-associated CD4 TCRs spanned the protein, led by 160-218 and 743-854.

From germline, CDR1 is MNHEY and CDR2 SMNVEV (reference sequence). The CDR3 runs 13 residues. V shed 6 bases and J shed 2 bases, with 11 bases lying between them. Produced via immunoSEQ multiplex PCR; TCRdb's table is partial and in-frame only. Of 200,000 to 300,000 clones listed, 80% to 95% were seen once; the top ten hold roughly 0.51%. Sequenced here: peripheral blood, sampled on day 0 of AZD1222 vaccination. This clonotype was sampled from an adult in good health. V gene TRBV27 combines with J gene TRBJ2-7, with D possibly being TRBD2 (6 bases). This CDR3 is CASRRDSTYEQYF. In DNA form, the CDR3 reads TGTGCCAGCAGGCGGGACTCCACCTACGAGCAGTACTTC.